What follows are 2 T cell receptor beta chains derived from one specimen sequenced in a study of regulatory T cells in long-lasting Graves disease. Combining iRepertoire HTBI primers with Arm-PCR of CDR3 regions, the authors built TCR beta libraries. MiXCR was run by TCRdb on the multiplex PCR reads, yielding one entry per CDR3 protein. The repertoire holds about 400,000 distinct CDR3 sequences, with less than 25% as singletons. Time point defined: persistent/refractory GD, antithyroid drugs over 5 years with positive TRAb. TCR sequences were obtained from RNA taken from PBMCs. This sample comprised peripheral blood mononuclear cells (PBMCs), obtained when the disease was refractory, from a patient treated with antithyroid drugs. These receptors all come from a female donor with Graves disease.

The V call is TRBV7-9, the J call TRBJ2-7; D unclear. The V gene lost 4 bases and the J gene lost 6 bases, with 13 bases spanning the gap. CDR1 is SEHNR and CDR2 is FQNEAQ in the germline V gene (reference sequence). CDR3 length equals 13 residues. For the CDR3, the DNA is TGTGCCAGCAGCTCGGACGGCACCCGCGAGCAGTACTTC. Amino acid sequence: CASSSDGTREQYF. Using reference TRBV7-9 and TRBJ2-7 for the parts outside the CDR3, the full variable domain is DTGVSQNPRHKITKRGQNVTFRCDPISEHNRLYWYRQTLGQGPEFLTYFQNEAQLEKSRLLSDRFSAERPKGSFSTLEIQRTEQGDSAMYLCASSSDGTREQYFGPGTRLTVT.

This clonotype was found once. V usage is TRBV12-3 or TRBV12-4 and J usage is TRBJ2-5; D assignment may be TRBD1 or TRBD2 (5 bases each). The CDR3 loop spans 15 amino acids. The V and J ends lost 5 bases and 7 bases respectively, with 20 bases between them. CDR3 sequence reads: CASSPHWGLGGTQYF. CDR3 in DNA: TGTGCCAGCAGTCCCCATTGGGGGTTAGGAGGGACCCAGTACTTC.